This TCR beta chain derives from a study of human T cells and chemical hapten exposure. Whole-study context: 0.01% DPC was applied to the upper back in patch tests, which were read at 6 days.

Time point noted: patch test 2, 6 weeks after DPC sensitization. Noted treatment: therapeutic diphenylcyclopropenone sensitization with weekly scalp DPC. Researchers sampled blood before each patch test went on. The template was total RNA from unfractionated whole blood. TCRdb called the RACE reads again in MiXCR, with one record for every CDR3 protein. The table has tens of thousands of distinct CDR3 sequences, around 10% seen once. This clonotype was counted only a few times. Germline V gene sequence: CDR1 SEHNR, CDR2 FQNEAQ (reference sequence). The CDR3 covers 16 residues. The V and J ends lost 0 bases and 1 base respectively, with 11 bases between them.

The V call is TRBV7-9, the J call TRBJ2-3, with D tentatively TRBD1 or TRBD2 (6 bases each). This material consisted of whole blood, taken in connection with sensitization to the hapten diphenylcyclopropenone (DPC). The clonotype was recovered from a man aged 35-49 years with alopecia areata. Some clones in this sample may be carry-over from other donors' samples. CDR3 sequence (DNA): TGTGCCAGCAGCTTAGCCTCAAGGGGGGGCACAGATACGCAGTATTTT. Its protein is CASSLASRGGTDTQYF.